This is a list of T cell receptor beta chains from one sample in a study of cytomegalovirus exposure and HLA in healthy donors. Libraries were prepared by immunoSEQ multiplex PCR; TCRdb keeps only in-frame clonotypes and omits some of them. The table has about 110,000 clones, 60% to 85% seen once; the top ten hold 2.5% to 3.5%. The sequencing input was PBMCs. The receptors here all came from a male donor in good health and CMV-seropositive. Each CDR3 is given with its conserved first and last residue. The D gene is left open where the match is weak. Clone size, where shown, is once, few, many, or a class for clones that have expanded.

-	TRBV19	TRBD1	13	TRBJ2-7	CASSAGGQHEQYF	TGTGCCAGTAGTGCAGGGGGCCAGCACGAGCAGTACTTC
-	TRBV13	TRBD2	15	TRBJ2-7	CASSSPGLAAHEQYF	TGTGCCAGCAGCTCCCCGGGACTAGCGGCCCACGAGCAGTACTTC
-	TRBV18	-	16	TRBJ2-2	CASSPLHIANTGELFF	TGTGCCAGCTCACCACTACATATCGCGAACACCGGGGAGCTGTTTTTT
-	TRBV19	TRBD2	16	TRBJ2-3	CASSVLRGTSTDTQYF	TGTGCCAGTAGTGTCCTGCGGGGGACTAGCACAGATACGCAGTATTTT
few	TRBV4-3	TRBD2	18	TRBJ2-3	CARELWLAGGPSPDTQYF	TGCGCCAGGGAACTCTGGCTAGCGGGGGGGCCTAGCCCAGATACGCAGTATTTT
-	TRBV9	-	14	TRBJ1-2	CASSVAAESYGYTF	TGTGCCAGCAGCGTAGCAGCGGAGTCCTATGGCTACACCTTC
-	TRBV18	TRBD1	13	TRBJ2-5	CASSLGQQETQYF	TGTGCCAGCTCACTGGGACAGCAAGAGACCCAGTACTTC
-	TRBV19	TRBD1	17	TRBJ2-2	CASSKGQTTGWAGELFF	TGTGCCAGTTCAAAGGGGCAGACGACAGGGTGGGCCGGGGAGCTGTTTTTT
-	TRBV5-1	TRBD2	15	TRBJ2-3	CASSSTSGAVDTQYF	TGCGCCAGCAGCTCCACTAGCGGGGCTGTAGATACGCAGTATTTT
-	TRBV9	-	13	TRBJ2-5	CASSPRSKETQYF	TGTGCCAGCAGCCCTCGGAGCAAGGAGACCCAGTACTTC
-	TRBV27	-	13	TRBJ2-7	CASGLAGSYEQYF	TGTGCCAGCGGCCTTGCAGGGTCCTACGAGCAGTACTTC
few	TRBV9	TRBD1	13	TRBJ1-4	CASSATGVEKLFF	TGTGCCAGCAGCGCTACAGGGGTTGAAAAACTGTTTTTT
-	TRBV7-6	-	16	TRBJ1-4	CASSLVGRATNEKLFF	TGTGCCAGCAGCTTAGTTGGTCGGGCAACTAATGAAAAACTGTTTTTT
-	TRBV6-1	TRBD2	14	TRBJ2-7	CASTTSGTTDEQYF	TGTGCCAGTACTACTAGCGGGACGACAGACGAGCAGTACTTC
-	TRBV7-6	-	16	TRBJ1-1	CASSLFGPEMNTEAFF	TGTGCCAGCAGCTTATTTGGGCCCGAGATGAACACTGAAGCTTTCTTT
-	TRBV2	-	14	TRBJ2-7	CASSALTGNYEQYF	TGTGCCAGCAGTGCTCTGACAGGAAACTACGAGCAGTACTTC
-	TRBV4-3	-	12	TRBJ1-2	CASSQDGFPFYF	TGCGCCAGCAGCCAAGACGGTTTCCCCTTCTACTTC
-	TRBV6-5	-	14	TRBJ2-2	CASRPGVNTGELFF	TGTGCCAGCAGGCCAGGGGTGAACACCGGGGAGCTGTTTTTT
few	TRBV11-1	-	15	TRBJ2-3	CASSPGTTSTDTQYF	TGTGCCAGCAGCCCCGGGACAACTAGCACAGATACGCAGTATTTT
few	TRBV4-3	-	15	TRBJ1-1	CASSRDPRLNTEAFF	TGCGCCAGCAGCCGCGACCCCAGGTTGAACACTGAAGCTTTCTTT
-	TRBV27	TRBD1	13	TRBJ2-7	CASRTTGVHEQYF	TGTGCCAGCAGAACTACAGGGGTCCACGAGCAGTACTTC
few	TRBV7-9	TRBD1	16	TRBJ1-1	CASSPGQGAPNTEAFF	TGTGCCAGCAGCCCCGGACAGGGGGCCCCGAACACTGAAGCTTTCTTT
-	TRBV14	-	17	TRBJ2-7	CASSQDYPHAGDYEQYF	TGTGCCAGCAGCCAAGATTATCCTCATGCAGGCGATTACGAGCAGTACTTC
-	TRBV5-1	TRBD1	16	TRBJ2-3	CASSSPIQGALDTQYF	TGCGCCAGCAGCTCTCCGATACAGGGGGCTTTAGATACGCAGTATTTT
-	TRBV29-1	-	13	TRBJ1-3	CSVGAVSGNTIYF	TGCAGCGTTGGGGCTGTATCTGGAAACACCATATATTTT
-	TRBV2	-	11	TRBJ1-2	CASSRWEGYTF	TGTGCCAGCAGCCGTTGGGAGGGCTACACCTTC
-	TRBV6-5	-	15	TRBJ1-2	CASSLLRTANYGYTF	TGTGCCAGCAGTTTACTCCGGACAGCGAACTATGGCTACACCTTC
-	TRBV15	TRBD1	14	TRBJ1-2	CATSSQGAYYGYTF	TGTGCCACCAGCAGTCAGGGGGCGTACTATGGCTACACCTTC
-	TRBV11-1	TRBD2	18	TRBJ2-6	CASSLEAGGSSGANVLTF	TGTGCCAGCAGCTTAGAAGCGGGGGGCAGCTCTGGGGCCAACGTCCTGACTTTC
-	TRBV5-4	TRBD2	15	TRBJ2-5	CASSRAGTSTETQYF	TGTGCCAGCAGCCGGGCCGGGACTAGCACCGAGACCCAGTACTTC
-	TRBV30	TRBD1	15	TRBJ1-4	CAWSVKGAANEKLFF	TGTGCCTGGAGTGTTAAGGGGGCAGCTAATGAAAAACTGTTTTTT
-	TRBV20-1	-	11	TRBJ1-1	CSPWRNTEAFF	TGCAGTCCATGGAGGAACACTGAAGCTTTCTTT
-	TRBV30	-	15	TRBJ2-3	CAWSVWGVSTDTQYF	TGTGCCTGGAGTGTGTGGGGAGTAAGCACAGATACGCAGTATTTT
few	TRBV9	-	14	TRBJ1-1	CASTDSVKLAEAFF	TGTGCCAGCACCGACTCTGTGAAGTTGGCTGAAGCTTTCTTT
-	TRBV20-1	-	11	TRBJ1-1	CSARVAIEAFF	TGCAGTGCTAGAGTCGCGATCGAAGCTTTCTTT
few	TRBV19	-	13	TRBJ1-5	CASSTYRDQPQHF	TGTGCCAGTAGTACCTACAGGGATCAGCCCCAGCATTTT
-	TRBV7-2	TRBD2	15	TRBJ2-1	CASSLVARGGNEQFF	TGTGCCAGCAGCTTAGTTGCGCGGGGGGGTAATGAGCAGTTCTTC
once	TRBV7-6	TRBD1	14	TRBJ2-5	CASTIGQAQETQYF	TGTGCCAGCACCATTGGACAGGCGCAAGAGACCCAGTACTTC
few	TRBV9	-	15	TRBJ2-3	CASSVGGSGADTQYF	TGTGCCAGCAGCGTGGGCGGATCAGGGGCAGATACGCAGTATTTT
few	TRBV7-8	-	19	TRBJ2-7	CASSLAFRGSRDGAGKQYF	TGTGCCAGCAGCTTAGCGTTCAGGGGTAGCCGGGACGGCGCTGGAAAGCAGTACTTC
-	TRBV5-1	-	14	TRBJ1-2	CASSSGGGNYGYTF	TGCGCCAGCAGCTCCGGTGGGGGGAATTATGGCTACACCTTC
-	TRBV19	TRBD2	14	TRBJ2-7	CASRPGLAGAKQYF	TGTGCCAGTAGACCGGGACTAGCGGGAGCGAAGCAGTACTTC
-	TRBV9	TRBD1	16	TRBJ1-4	CASSVRTGGMDEKLFF	TGTGCCAGCAGCGTAAGGACAGGGGGTATGGACGAAAAACTGTTTTTT
-	TRBV5-1	-	16	TRBJ2-2	CASSSQGSVNTGELFF	TGCGCCAGCAGCTCGCAGGGAAGCGTGAACACCGGGGAGCTGTTTTTT
once	TRBV21-1	-	15	TRBJ2-7	CASSSFGYEGYEQYF	TGTGCCAGCAGCAGCTTCGGCTATGAGGGCTACGAGCAGTACTTC
few	TRBV5-5	TRBD1	18	TRBJ1-3	CASSLVLGGDYSGNTIYF	TGTGCCAGCAGCTTGGTATTAGGGGGCGACTACTCTGGAAACACCATATATTTT
few	TRBV7-2	TRBD1	12	TRBJ2-1	CASSATGTGKFF	TGTGCCAGCAGCGCCACCGGGACAGGGAAGTTCTTC
once	TRBV2	-	13	TRBJ1-4	CASTWQLNEKLFF	TGTGCCAGCACTTGGCAGTTAAATGAAAAACTGTTTTTT
-	TRBV7-6	-	14	TRBJ1-4	CASSAFATNEKLFF	TGTGCCAGCAGCGCGTTCGCAACTAATGAAAAACTGTTTTTT
-	TRBV19	-	14	TRBJ1-5	CASSIRGTPRPQHF	TGTGCCAGTAGTATACGCGGGACCCCGAGGCCCCAGCATTTT
-	TRBV27	TRBD2	14	TRBJ2-2	CASGKGGSPGELFF	TGTGCCAGCGGAAAGGGAGGGAGCCCCGGGGAGCTGTTTTTT
-	TRBV2	-	14	TRBJ2-5	CASSEQQGQETQYF	TGTGCCAGCAGCGAGCAGCAGGGGCAAGAGACCCAGTACTTC
-	TRBV7-3	-	16	TRBJ2-2	CASRAVDTSNTGELFF	TGTGCCAGCAGGGCAGTGGACACTTCGAACACCGGGGAGCTGTTTTTT
few	TRBV11-2	TRBD2	14	TRBJ2-7	CASSYRLAGGEQYF	TGTGCCAGCAGCTACCGACTAGCGGGAGGCGAGCAGTACTTC
-	TRBV9	-	13	TRBJ1-1	CASSVVVGAEAFF	TGTGCCAGCAGCGTAGTCGTAGGGGCGGAAGCTTTCTTT
-	TRBV4-2	TRBD1	13	TRBJ1-1	CASSQDPQGRAFF	TGTGCCAGCAGCCAAGATCCACAGGGGCGGGCTTTCTTT
once	TRBV5-1	-	19	TRBJ2-6	CASSPWGRRQSSGANVLTF	TGCGCCAGCAGCCCATGGGGGCGCAGGCAGAGCTCTGGGGCCAACGTCCTGACTTTC
-	TRBV7-9	TRBD1	17	TRBJ1-1	CASSHWTGGVIDTEAFF	TGTGCCAGCAGCCACTGGACAGGGGGCGTTATCGACACTGAAGCTTTCTTT
-	TRBV5-4	TRBD2	15	TRBJ2-1	CASSLKVSGVDEQFF	TGTGCCAGCAGCTTGAAAGTGAGCGGGGTGGATGAGCAGTTCTTC